This is a list of T cell receptor beta chains from one sample in a study of glioma-infiltrating T cells. TCRdb re-called the multiplex PCR reads through MiXCR, storing one row per CDR3 protein. Of some 10,000 distinct CDR3 sequences in the sample, 56% were seen once. The specimen was glioma tissue, nonneoplastic brain tissue, or PBMCs (not recorded which). The receptors originated from a human donor with low-grade glioma or glioblastoma, undergoing nonglioma brain surgery, or in good health (not recorded which). Each CDR3 is given with its conserved first and last residue. D genes are given only for firm matches. Where a row states a size, it is once, few, many or the class of an expanded clone; other rows omit it.

j_call	v_call	cdr3_length	d_call	clone_size	cdr3_aa	cdr3_nt
TRBJ2-5	TRBV5-4	13	NA	many	CASSPDFQETQYF	TGTGCCAGCAGCCCTGACTTCCAAGAGACCCAGTACTTC
TRBJ1-5	TRBV2	12	NA	NA	CGSGLVNQPQHF	TGTGGCAGTGGCCTGGTAAATCAGCCCCAGCATTTT
TRBJ2-5	TRBV6-1	13	NA	NA	CASIRLRQETQYF	TGTGCCAGCATTCGGTTGAGGCAAGAGACCCAGTACTTC
TRBJ1-1	TRBV20-1	12	NA	NA	CSASGGFTAAFF	TGCAGTGCGTCGGGTGGATTTACAGCAGCTTTCTTT
TRBJ2-7	TRBV7-2	12	NA	many	CASSSGVYEQYF	TGTGCCAGCAGCTCGGGAGTTTACGAGCAGTACTTC
TRBJ1-4	TRBV29-1	14	NA	many	CSVEEFLGSEKLFF	TGCAGCGTTGAAGAGTTTCTCGGGAGTGAAAAACTGTTTTTT
TRBJ1-6	TRBV28	19	NA	NA	CASRQRHLRPRSYNSPLHF	TGTGCCAGCAGACAGAGACATCTCAGGCCCAGATCCTATAATTCACCCCTCCACTTT
TRBJ2-7	TRBV28	14	TRBD1	medium-sized	CASTQAGGSYEQYF	TGTGCCAGCACCCAGGCAGGGGGCTCCTACGAGCAGTACTTC
TRBJ2-3	TRBV7-2	15	NA	NA	CASGLGDSGADKQYF	TGTGCCAGCGGCTTAGGTGACTCAGGGGCAGATAAGCAGTATTTT
TRBJ2-7	TRBV27	11	NA	NA	CARGSVYEQYF	TGTGCCCGCGGTTCTGTGTACGAGCAGTACTTC
TRBJ2-3	TRBV7-8	16	TRBD2	medium-sized	CASSIGTSGSLRTQYF	TGTGCCAGCAGCATAGGGACTAGCGGGAGTCTACGTACGCAGTATTTT
TRBJ2-7	TRBV7-9	15	TRBD1	medium-sized	CASSSWTGAAYEQYF	TGTGCCAGCAGCTCCTGGACAGGGGCGGCCTACGAGCAGTACTTC
TRBJ1-2	TRBV7-9	17	TRBD1	NA	CASRPTGAGGSGDGYTF	TGTGCCAGCAGACCAACCGGGGCAGGGGGTTCCGGGGATGGCTACACCTTC
TRBJ2-3	TRBV5-4	15	TRBD1	NA	CASSLAGQGTDTQYF	TGTGCCAGCAGTTTGGCCGGACAGGGAACAGATACGCAGTATTTT
TRBJ2-3	TRBV24-1	16	NA	NA	CATSGGLTAYTDTQYF	TGTGCCACCAGTGGTGGACTAACGGCTTACACAGATACGCAGTATTTT
TRBJ1-4	TRBV30	12	NA	many	CAWSEVEEKLFF	TGTGCCTGGAGTGAAGTGGAAGAAAAACTGTTTTTT
TRBJ1-2	TRBV5-5	15	NA	many	CASSLDYGGAYGYTF	TGTGCCAGCAGCTTGGACTACGGGGGAGCCTATGGCTACACCTTC